Each of the 23 T cell receptor beta chains below was sequenced from the same sample in a study of PD-1 blockade in classical Hodgkin lymphoma. Produced via immunoSEQ multiplex PCR; TCRdb's table is partial and in-frame only. This table has about 39,000 clones, just under 80% appearing once. Time point defined: cycle 4 day 1 (C4D1), after 6 weeks of nivolumab. With no exception, relapse followed autologous stem cell transplantation in all patients, and brentuximab vedotin exposure varied. The sequencing used peripheral blood mononuclear cells (PBMCs), collected before the fourth cycle of nivolumab. These receptors were obtained from a human donor with classical Hodgkin lymphoma.

This sequence joins TRBV5-1 and TRBJ1-1, with a tentative D call TRBD1 (6 bases). V lost 4 bases and J 3 bases, leaving 19 bases between the germline ends. Germline V CDR1 and CDR2: SGHRS, YFSETQ. This CDR3 region has 16 residues. The CDR3 bases are TGCGCCAGCAGCGCGGGACTTCAGGGGTGGGACACTGAAGCTTTCTTT. It codes for CASSAGLQGWDTEAFF.

The chain links TRBV19 to TRBJ1-2, with 9 bases matching TRBD1. The CDR3 consists of 15 residues. The junction had 7 bases not matched to a gene; V was cut back by 5 bases and J by 3 bases. The germline gives CDR1 LNHDA, CDR2 SQIVND (reference sequence). The CDR3 region is CASSPRTGADYGYTF. CDR3 sequence (DNA): TGTGCCAGTAGTCCCCGGACAGGGGCTGACTATGGCTACACCTTC. Complete variable domain (other parts from reference TRBV19 and TRBJ1-2): DGGITQSPKYLFRKEGQNVTLSCEQNLNHDAMYWYRQDPGQGLRLIYYSQIVNDFQKGDIAEGYSVSREKKESFPLTVTSAQKNPTAFYLCASSPRTGADYGYTFGSGTRLTVV.

The genes are TRBV4-2 and TRBJ1-2; a possible D gene is TRBD1 (5 bases). The CDR3 is 16 residues long. In germline, CDR1 is LGHNA, CDR2 YNFKEQ. V lost 4 bases and J lost 13, with 28 bases in between. The CDR3 spells CASSLPRYRDFPRATF. DNA for the CDR3: TGTGCCAGCAGCCTACCAAGGTATAGGGACTTTCCTCGGGCCACCTTC.

The rearrangement joins TRBV5-6 to TRBJ1-1, with 8 bases that match TRBD1. V was clipped by 5 bases and J by 1 base; unmatched bases: 7. CDR3 length equals 15 residues. In germline, CDR1 is SGHDT, CDR2 YYEEEE. The CDR3 region has the DNA TGTGCCAGCAGATCTCCGGGGACAGGGAACACTGAAGCTTTCTTT. It is translated as CASRSPGTGNTEAFF.

The chain couples TRBV29-1 to TRBJ1-2, with TRBD1 as a possible D gene (5 bases). Germline V lookup: CDR1 SQVTM, CDR2 ANQGSEA. Trimming stripped 7 bases from V and 6 bases from J, with 18 bases between. The CDR3 loop spans 13 amino acids. In nucleotides, the CDR3 is TGCAGCGCCTCCCCGTGGGGCCCCCATGGCTACACCTTC. Its translation is CSASPWGPHGYTF. The whole variable domain, filled in from reference TRBV29-1 and TRBJ1-2, reads SAVISQKPSRDICQRGTSLTIQCQVDSQVTMMFWYRQQPGQSLTLIATANQGSEATYESGFVIDKFPISRPNLTFSTLTVSNMSPEDSSIYLCSASPWGPHGYTFGSGTRLTVV.

CDR3 residues: CASSPDRGFSYGYTF. The CDR3 DNA is TGTGCCAGCAGCCCGGACAGGGGTTTTTCCTATGGCTACACCTTC. J is TRBJ1-2 and V is TRBV5-5, with TRBD1 identical over 9 bases. Germline CDR1 reads SGHKS; CDR2 reads YYEKEE (reference sequence). The CDR3 is made up of 15 amino acids. V trimming: 4 bases; J trimming: 4 bases; junction bases outside the gene matches: 8.

The CDR3 DNA is TGTGCCAGCAGGAGCATTAGCGGGGGTGCCGGGGAGCTGTTTTTT. This encodes CASRSISGGAGELFF. The V and J genes are TRBV2 and TRBJ2-2; 9 nucleotides align to TRBD2. The length of the CDR3 is 15 residues. Germline assignment: CDR1 SNHLY and CDR2 FYNNEI. V shed 6 bases and J 6 bases; nucleotides not matched to a gene: 8.

The chain carries TRBV7-3 and TRBJ1-2; D is perhaps TRBD1 (6 bases). CDR1 is SGHTA, CDR2 FQGTGA, per germline. V was clipped by 1 base and J by 8 bases, with 14 bases between them. This CDR3 comprises 14 residues. CDR3 amino acids: CASSLMGAGEGYTF. CDR3 DNA: TGTGCCAGCAGCTTAATGGGGGCAGGGGAAGGCTACACCTTC.

The chain has TRBV6-6 and TRBJ2-1; 7 positions match TRBD2. The CDR3 consists of 12 residues. Germline assignment: CDR1 MNHNY and CDR2 SVGAGI (reference sequence). Unmatched junction bases numbered 4, after V lost 6 bases and J lost 8 bases. CDR3 residues: CASSNRGDEQFF. The DNA of the CDR3 is TGTGCCAGCAGCAATCGGGGGGATGAGCAGTTCTTC.

The CDR3 here is CASSLDPQTEAFF. DNA of the CDR3: TGTGCCAGCAGCTTAGATCCCCAAACTGAAGCTTTCTTT. The gene calls are TRBV7-2 and TRBJ1-1, with no clear D. The CDR3 is made up of 13 amino acids. Germline lookup yields CDR1 SGHTA and CDR2 FQGNSA. The V end lost 1 base, the J end lost 5 bases, and 8 bases lay between the germline ends.

This clone appeared a single time. This sequence joins TRBV5-1 and TRBJ2-5; TRBD1 aligns across 9 bases. In germline, CDR1 is SGHRS, CDR2 YFSETQ. This CDR3 is built from 16 residues. The ends lost 4 bases at V and 5 bases at J; junction bases unmatched: 12. As DNA, the CDR3 is TGCGCCAGCAGCCATGCGACGGGACAGGGTGAGGAGACCCAGTACTTC. It is translated as CASSHATGQGEETQYF. The entire variable domain, with the rest obtained from reference TRBV5-1 and TRBJ2-5, is as follows: KAGVTQTPRYLIKTRGQQVTLSCSPISGHRSVSWYQQTPGQGLQFLFEYFSETQRNKGNFPGRFSGRQFSNSRSEMNVSTLELGDSALYLCASSHATGQGEETQYFGPGTRLLVL.

The chain carries TRBV6-5 and TRBJ2-5; TRBD2 aligns across 8 bases. The junction had 7 bases not matched to a gene; V was cut back by 0 bases and J by 4 bases. Germline V lookup: CDR1 MNHEY, CDR2 SVGAGI. The CDR3 extends over 16 amino acids. The chain's CDR3 is CASSYSGREGGETQYF. The CDR3 coding sequence is TGTGCCAGCAGTTACTCCGGGAGGGAGGGGGGAGAGACCCAGTACTTC.

The chain combines TRBV7-2 with TRBJ2-2, with D possibly TRBD1 on 6 matching bases. The CDR3 runs 13 residues. Germline CDR1 SGHTA, CDR2 FQGNSA. Trimming removed 6 bases at V and 7 bases at J, with 12 bases between. CDR3 sequence: CASSYRDVGELFF. Here the CDR3 DNA reads TGTGCCAGCAGTTACAGGGACGTCGGGGAGCTGTTTTTT.

The chain uses TRBV5-5 and TRBJ1-1; D may be TRBD1 (5 bases). CDR3 length: 16 amino acids. Germline V gene data show CDR1 as SGHKS and CDR2 as YYEKEE (reference sequence). V was trimmed by 2 bases and J by 0 bases, leaving 14 bases between them. CDR3 nucleotide sequence: TGTGCCAGCAGCTTACAAAACGGGGGAATGAACACTGAAGCTTTCTTT. Translation: CASSLQNGGMNTEAFF.

The genes are TRBV30 and TRBJ1-3; no firm D call. Trimming removed 3 bases at V and 0 bases at J, with 6 bases between. This CDR3 is built from 13 residues. The germline gives CDR1 GTSNPN, CDR2 SVGIG (reference sequence). The CDR3 coding sequence is TGTGCCTGGAGCCCCAACTCTGGAAACACCATATATTTT. This sequence encodes CAWSPNSGNTIYF.

The rearrangement uses TRBV7-9 and TRBJ2-3; 8 bases map to TRBD2. Germline-derived CDR1 and CDR2 are SEHNR and FQNEAQ (reference sequence). V was clipped by 5 bases and J by 2 bases; unmatched bases: 9. The CDR3 has 16 residues. The CDR3 bases are TGTGCCAGCAGCCAACGACTAGCGAGCTTCACAGATACGCAGTATTTT. Residues: CASSQRLASFTDTQYF.

The gene calls are TRBV7-6 and TRBJ1-3; TRBD1 is a possible D gene (6 bases). Germline V gene sequence: CDR1 SGHVS, CDR2 FNYEAQ. There are 15 residues in the CDR3. V gave up 3 bases and J gave up 4 bases, with 13 bases separating them. CDR3 amino acids: CASSLGSGAGNTIYF. The CDR3 nucleotides read TGTGCCAGCAGCTTGGGATCAGGGGCAGGAAACACCATATATTTT. Full variable domain (rest looked up from reference TRBV7-6 and TRBJ1-3): GAGVSQSPRYKVTKRGQDVALRCDPISGHVSLYWYRQALGQGPEFLTYFNYEAQQDKSGLPNDRFSAERPEGSISTLTIQRTEQRDSAMYRCASSLGSGAGNTIYFGEGSWLTVV.

This clone came up many times. J is TRBJ2-7 and V is TRBV6-7; TRBD2 agrees at 7 bases. TRBV6-7 is assigned to the ORF class and has an uncertain function. The V and J ends lost 5 bases and 2 bases, in that order; junction bases with no gene match: 15. The CDR3 contains 17 residues. The CDR3 loop reads CASSTNKRGLKTYEQYF. The CDR3 DNA follows: TGTGCCAGCAGTACTAACAAACGGGGACTAAAGACCTACGAGCAGTACTTC.

This clone was observed a few times. The chain links TRBV7-9 to TRBJ1-1; tentative D call: TRBD1 (5 bases). CDR3 length: 13 amino acids. Looked up from germline, CDR1 is SEHNR and CDR2 is FQNEAQ (reference sequence). The CDR3 is CAAPRQGVTEAFF. The CDR3 region has the DNA TGTGCGGCTCCCCGGCAGGGAGTTACTGAAGCTTTCTTT.

The chain joins TRBV7-9 to TRBJ2-7; the match to TRBD1 covers 7 bases. There are 17 residues in the CDR3. J was trimmed by 0 bases and V by 3 bases; bases with no gene match: 11. CDR1 SEHNR and CDR2 FQNEAQ come from the germline V gene (reference sequence). The CDR3 reads CASSLTLLRDSSYEQYF. The CDR3 bases are TGTGCCAGCAGCTTGACCCTCCTCCGGGACAGCTCCTACGAGCAGTACTTC. The variable domain in full, completed from reference TRBV7-9 and TRBJ2-7, reads DTGVSQNPRHKITKRGQNVTFRCDPISEHNRLYWYRQTLGQGPEFLTYFQNEAQLEKSRLLSDRFSAERPKGSFSTLEIQRTEQGDSAMYLCASSLTLLRDSSYEQYFGPGTRLTVT.

The chain has TRBV7-2 and TRBJ1-5, with D unresolved. Trimming shortened V by 5 bases and J by 8 bases, and 16 bases separated the two germline ends. Per the germline V gene, CDR1 is SGHTA and CDR2 is FQGNSA. This CDR3 is built from 14 residues. CDR3 sequence: CASSPAGGLEPQHF. CDR3 nucleotide sequence: TGTGCCAGCAGCCCGGCGGGTGGGCTCGAGCCCCAGCATTTT.

The chain combines TRBV7-2 with TRBJ1-4; D ambiguous. The CDR3 extends over 15 amino acids. Germline V gene sequence: CDR1 SGHTA, CDR2 FQGNSA. Trimming took 1 base from V and 2 from J, leaving 8 bases between them. CDR3 nucleotides: TGTGCCAGCAGCTTAGGCCACTCCACTAATGAAAAACTGTTTTTT. Amino acid sequence: CASSLGHSTNEKLFF. The whole variable domain, remainder taken from reference TRBV7-2 and TRBJ1-4, is GAGVSQSPSNKVTEKGKDVELRCDPISGHTALYWYRQSLGQGLEFLIYFQGNSAPDKSGLPSDRFSAERTGGSVSTLTIQRTQQEDSAVYLCASSLGHSTNEKLFFGSGTQLSVL.

The CDR3 region is CASRDWGMNTEAFF. CDR3 coding DNA: TGTGCCAGCAGGGACTGGGGAATGAACACTGAAGCTTTCTTT. J is TRBJ1-1 and V is TRBV27; unclear D gene. This CDR3 has 14 residues. V lost 6 bases and J lost 0, with 11 bases in between. Germline V gives CDR1 MNHEY, CDR2 SMNVEV (reference sequence).